The 31 T cell receptor beta chains below come from one sample, sequenced in a study of T-cell memory formation after mild COVID-19. TCRdb redid the calling of the 5' RACE reads with MiXCR, one entry per CDR3 protein. The sample holds about half a million distinct CDR3 sequences; roughly 18% are singletons and the top ten take 9% to 15%. The sequenced material came from PBMCs or a T cell subset sorted from them (not recorded which). The receptors were gathered from an adult woman who had mild COVID-19 (a few samples of this study predate the infection). Cell type and time point are not known.

This sequence joins TRBV12-3 or TRBV12-4 and TRBJ1-4; no reliable D call. CDR3 length: 15 amino acids. Trimming shortened V by 6 bases and J by 3 bases, and 14 bases separated the two germline ends. This chain's CDR3 is CASSPSGVSNEKLFF. As DNA, the CDR3 is TGTGCCAGCAGCCCGTCCGGGGTCTCTAATGAAAAACTGTTTTTT.

The chain carries TRBV6-2 or TRBV6-3 and TRBJ2-3; D gene uncertain. The V and J ends lost 5 bases and 3 bases respectively, with 15 bases between them. The CDR3 sequence is 15 residues long. Germline V gene lookup returns CDR1 MNHEY and CDR2 SVGEGT. CDR3 residues: CASSHRVSRTDTQYF. The CDR3 DNA sequence: TGTGCCAGCAGTCATCGGGTCTCCCGGACAGATACGCAGTATTTT.

This clonotype was seen at least ten times. Written as DNA, the CDR3 is TGTGCCAGCAGTCAGGGACTAGCGGGGGGGAAAGAGACCCAGTACTTC. Its translation is CASSQGLAGGKETQYF. J is TRBJ2-5 and V is TRBV12-3 or TRBV12-4, with TRBD2 matching 16 bases. Trimming removed 5 bases from V and 3 bases from J; junction bases left unmatched: 3. The CDR3 covers 16 residues.

The chain joins TRBV10-3 to TRBJ2-2; TRBD1 aligns across 9 bases. V trimming: 9 bases; J trimming: 3 bases; junction bases outside the gene matches: 8. The CDR3 extends over 15 amino acids. Germline V lookup: CDR1 ENHRY, CDR2 SYGVKD. The CDR3 loop is CAINPGQGYTGELFF. The CDR3, as DNA: TGTGCCATAAACCCGGGACAGGGATACACCGGGGAGCTGTTTTTT.

The table lists this clonotype with many counts. CDR3 nucleotide sequence: TGCAGTGCTAGCGGTTGGGGAGCCGATTACAATGAGCAGTTCTTC. This translates into CSASGWGADYNEQFF. The chain links TRBV20-1 to TRBJ2-1, with a possible D match to TRBD2 (5 bases). Trimming removed 3 bases at V and 4 bases at J, with 16 bases between. Germline loops: CDR1 DFQATT, CDR2 SNEGSKA (reference sequence). The CDR3 runs to 15 residues.

The chain links TRBV7-6 to TRBJ2-5; TRBD1 aligns across 7 bases. From germline, CDR1 is SGHVS and CDR2 FNYEAQ. The CDR3 totals 17 residues. V lost 3 bases and J lost 0; bases outside the gene matches: 10. CDR3 sequence (DNA): TGTGCCAGCAGCTTGGAGCTCGAACAGGGGTACCAAGAGACCCAGTACTTC. Its translation is CASSLELEQGYQETQYF.

The chain is built from TRBV3-1 and TRBJ2-7; 7 bases are a match to TRBD2. The CDR3 is 16 amino acids. From germline, CDR1 is LGHDT and CDR2 YNNKEL (reference sequence). Trimming cost V 3 bases and J 0 bases; bases outside gene matches: 8. The chain's CDR3 is CASSQEGRDYSYEQYF. CDR3 in DNA: TGTGCCAGCAGCCAGGAGGGCCGGGACTACTCCTACGAGCAGTACTTC.

This clonotype occurred once. The chain uses TRBV27 and TRBJ2-3; TRBD1 matches 7 bases. The germline gives CDR1 MNHEY, CDR2 SMNVEV (reference sequence). With V trimmed by 5 bases and J by 4 bases, 12 bases remained unmatched. The CDR3 is 16 residues long. CDR3 region: CASSHPPGQKADTQYF. The CDR3 bases are TGTGCCAGCAGTCACCCTCCGGGACAGAAGGCAGATACGCAGTATTTT.

The chain uses TRBV27 and TRBJ2-1; 14 bases are shared with TRBD2. The CDR3 is 17 residues long. Losses at the gene ends were 0 bases for V and 6 bases for J; bases not matched to a gene: 4. Germline CDR1 reads MNHEY; CDR2 reads SMNVEV (reference sequence). In nucleotides, the CDR3 is TGTGCCAGCAGTTTATCTGGGACTAGCGGGAGTAGCAATGAGCAGTTCTTC. Translating it yields CASSLSGTSGSSNEQFF.

This clonotype was detected a few times. The rearrangement joins TRBV7-2 to TRBJ2-7; 7 bases are shared with TRBD2. Germline trimming cut 5 bases from V and 4 bases from J; bases unmatched to any gene: 17. This CDR3 contains 17 residues. Germline CDR1 SGHTA, CDR2 FQGNSA. The CDR3 sequence: CASSPTYSPGLLYEQYF. The CDR3 coding sequence is TGTGCCAGCAGCCCCACTTACTCTCCGGGACTACTTTACGAGCAGTACTTC.

The chain carries TRBV12-3 or TRBV12-4 and TRBJ2-3; the match to TRBD2 covers 10 bases. With 3 bases clipped from V and 4 bases from J, the junction kept 1 base outside the gene matches. This CDR3 is built from 14 residues. The CDR3 coding sequence is TGTGCCAGCAGTTTTCTAGCGGGAGCAGATACGCAGTATTTT. Its translation is CASSFLAGADTQYF.

The V and J genes are TRBV6-1 and TRBJ2-2, with 7 bases lining up with TRBD2. V shed 2 bases, J shed 2 bases, and the junction held 8 bases outside the gene matches. The CDR3 spans 17 residues. CDR1 is MNHNS and CDR2 is SASEGT in the germline V gene. The CDR3 region has the DNA TGTGCCAGCAGTGAATGGGGGGGGTACAGCAACACCGGGGAGCTGTTTTTT. This codes for CASSEWGGYSNTGELFF.

J is TRBJ2-7 and V is TRBV10-3, with D tentatively TRBD1 (5 bases). Germline CDR1 ENHRY, CDR2 SYGVKD. V lost 3 bases and J lost 0, with 9 bases in between. The CDR3 is made up of 14 amino acids. This chain's CDR3 is CAISDGRASYEQYF. CDR3 nucleotides: TGTGCCATCAGTGACGGCAGGGCCTCCTACGAGCAGTACTTC.

DNA of the CDR3: TGTGCCACCAGTGATCCCGGGACCTCCTACAATGAGCAGTTCTTC. It yields the protein CATSDPGTSYNEQFF. The chain employs TRBV24-1 and TRBJ2-1; D could derive from TRBD1 or TRBD2 (5 bases each). Germline V gene sequence: CDR1 KGHDR, CDR2 SFDVKD. The CDR3 loop spans 15 amino acids. Trimming removed 3 bases from V and 0 bases from J, with 8 bases in between.

The J gene is TRBJ2-7, the V gene TRBV20-1; TRBD1 agrees at 7 bases. The CDR3 covers 14 residues. Germline CDR1 DFQATT, CDR2 SNEGSKA (reference sequence). V was clipped by 4 bases and J by 7 bases; unmatched bases: 13. As DNA, the CDR3 is TGCAGTGCTAATAACCTTGACAGGGTGTGGGAGCAGTACTTC. Protein sequence: CSANNLDRVWEQYF.

The V and J genes are TRBV4-1 and TRBJ2-1; D gene unclear. This CDR3 is built from 13 residues. The germline CDR1 and CDR2 sequences are MGHRA and YSYEKL. V shed 0 bases and J shed 10 bases, with 10 bases lying between them. Here the CDR3 DNA reads TGCGCCAGCAGCCAAGATCTCGCGCGCGAGCAGTTCTTC. Its translation: CASSQDLAREQFF.

The chain joins TRBV20-1 to TRBJ1-1; D unclear. The V gene's germline CDR1 is DFQATT and CDR2 SNEGSKA (reference sequence). The CDR3 is 11 residues long. V was cut by 3 bases and J by 4 bases, with 6 bases left in between. The CDR3 region has the DNA TGCAGTGCTAGGTACCGCACTGAAGCTTTCTTT. Translating gives CSARYRTEAFF.

This chain links TRBV9 with TRBJ1-1; unclear D gene. Germline CDR1 reads SGDLS; CDR2 reads YYNGEE. The CDR3 extends over 15 amino acids. V dropped 0 bases and J dropped 1 base, with 10 bases sitting between them. The CDR3 reads CASSVDGDRNTEAFF. The CDR3 DNA reads as TGTGCCAGCAGCGTAGATGGGGATAGGAACACTGAAGCTTTCTTT.

V is TRBV19 and J is TRBJ1-5; no firm D call. Germline V lookup: CDR1 LNHDA, CDR2 SQIVND (reference sequence). V lost 4 bases to trimming and J lost 5 bases, with 6 bases between them. The CDR3 loop spans 12 amino acids. CDR3: CASSSRDQPQHF. The CDR3 nucleotides read TGTGCCAGTAGTAGTCGAGATCAGCCCCAGCATTTT.

V gene TRBV9 combines with J gene TRBJ2-2, with 10 bases matching TRBD1. The germline V gene has CDR1 SGDLS and CDR2 YYNGEE. The CDR3 runs to 15 residues. The trim removed 5 bases at V and 7 bases at J, leaving 8 bases unmatched. CDR3 sequence: CASSPTGGSNGELFF. The DNA for the CDR3 is TGTGCCAGCAGTCCGACAGGGGGCTCGAACGGGGAGCTGTTTTTT.

The genes are TRBV10-3 and TRBJ1-2; D unresolved. Trimming stripped 3 bases from V and 1 base from J, with 6 bases between. The CDR3 has 13 residues. Germline lookup yields CDR1 ENHRY and CDR2 SYGVKD. CDR3 DNA: TGTGCCATCAGTGACGAGATTAACTATGGCTACACCTTC. It yields the protein CAISDEINYGYTF.

The table lists this clonotype with a few counts. The CDR3 coding sequence is TGTGCCAGCTCATATAAACACGTCCTAGGGGAAAAACTGTTTTTT. It is translated as CASSYKHVLGEKLFF. The genes are TRBV18 and TRBJ1-4; D gene uncertain. The CDR3 has 15 residues. The germline V gene encodes CDR1 KGHSH and CDR2 LQKENI. Trimming pared 5 bases from V and 8 bases from J, leaving 18 bases between.

The rearrangement uses TRBV11-2 and TRBJ2-3; perhaps TRBD2 as D (6 bases). Germline assignment: CDR1 SGHAT and CDR2 FQNNGV. CDR3 length: 14 amino acids. With 10 bases removed from V and 1 base from J, the gap between germline ends came to 15 bases. The CDR3 protein is CAISVRRGTDTQYF. The CDR3 DNA is TGTGCCATCTCGGTGAGGAGGGGCACAGATACGCAGTATTTT.

This clonotype was observed a few times. The rearrangement uses TRBV4-2 and TRBJ1-5, with 7 bases fitting TRBD1. Per the germline V gene, CDR1 is LGHNA and CDR2 is YNFKEQ. Unmatched junction bases numbered 4, after V lost 0 bases and J lost 5 bases. The CDR3 is 15 amino acids. The chain's CDR3 is CASSQDKTGYQPQHF. In DNA form, the CDR3 reads TGTGCCAGCAGCCAAGATAAGACAGGGTATCAGCCCCAGCATTTT.

The J gene is TRBJ2-3, the V gene TRBV2; 8 bases match TRBD1. Germline CDR1 SNHLY, CDR2 FYNNEI. The CDR3 spans 14 residues. V dropped 8 bases and J dropped 3; count of bases not matched to a gene: 7. CDR3 protein: CASGRQGRTDTQYF. The CDR3 DNA sequence: TGTGCCAGCGGAAGACAGGGGAGGACAGATACGCAGTATTTT. Complete variable domain (other parts from reference TRBV2 and TRBJ2-3): EPEVTQTPSHQVTQMGQEVILRCVPISNHLYFYWYRQILGQKVEFLVSFYNNEISEKSEIFDDQFSVERPDGSNFTLKIRSTKLEDSAMYFCASGRQGRTDTQYFGPGTRLTVL.

Comment on this clonotype: Its ends do not fully match the called genes, so a read error is possible. V gene TRBV30 combines with J gene TRBJ1-1, with D hard to call. The CDR3 covers 11 residues. Germline CDR1 and CDR2: GTSNPN and SVGIG (reference sequence). CDR3 in amino acids: CAWSVGAEAFF. In DNA, the CDR3 is TGTGCCTGGAGTGTTGGTGCTGAAGCCTTCTTT.

This rearrangement joins TRBV5-1 to TRBJ2-7; possibly TRBD1 or TRBD2 for D (7 bases each). The CDR3 totals 15 residues. V shed 3 bases and J shed 5 bases, with 18 bases lying between them. In germline, CDR1 is SGHRS, CDR2 YFSETQ. The CDR3 protein is CASSSTGPGRDEQYF. The CDR3 DNA sequence: TGCGCCAGCAGCTCGACAGGGCCGGGGAGGGACGAGCAGTACTTC.

Of note for this clonotype: A read error may produce the germline difference seen at one junction end. The chain uses TRBV3-1 and TRBJ2-1, with 7 bases that match TRBD1. Germline CDR1 is LGHDT and CDR2 is YNNKEL (reference sequence). The CDR3 runs to 13 residues. The DNA for the CDR3 is TGTGCCAGCAGCCAACTCTCCGGGACAGCGTCCTACTTC. The encoded protein is CASSQLSGTASYF.

This clonotype was recorded at least ten times. The gene calls are TRBV12-3 or TRBV12-4 and TRBJ2-3; TRBD2 matches 8 bases. V was pared by 6 bases and J by 2 bases, with 7 bases of the junction left unmatched. This CDR3 has 15 residues. The CDR3 reads CASRTGTRSTDTQYF. DNA of the CDR3: TGTGCCAGCAGAACCGGGACTAGGTCCACAGATACGCAGTATTTT.

Many counts were recorded for this clonotype. The CDR3 nucleotides are TGTGCCAGCAGTTCCCAGGCGGCGAGCGATGAGCAGTTCTTC. Its protein product is CASSSQAASDEQFF. The chain employs TRBV12-3 or TRBV12-4 and TRBJ2-1; D is ambiguous. The CDR3 contains 14 residues. Between the trimmed V and J ends, which lost 4 bases and 8 bases, there was a span of 15 bases.

The rearrangement joins TRBV15 to TRBJ2-1; D is possibly TRBD2 (6 bases). Looked up from germline, CDR1 is LNHNV and CDR2 is YYDKDF (reference sequence). CDR3 length: 17 residues. The V gene lost 3 bases and the J gene lost 4 bases, with 19 bases spanning the gap. The CDR3 region is CATSSVMGGKRYNEQFF. DNA of the CDR3: TGTGCCACCAGCAGTGTCATGGGCGGGAAAAGATACAATGAGCAGTTCTTC.